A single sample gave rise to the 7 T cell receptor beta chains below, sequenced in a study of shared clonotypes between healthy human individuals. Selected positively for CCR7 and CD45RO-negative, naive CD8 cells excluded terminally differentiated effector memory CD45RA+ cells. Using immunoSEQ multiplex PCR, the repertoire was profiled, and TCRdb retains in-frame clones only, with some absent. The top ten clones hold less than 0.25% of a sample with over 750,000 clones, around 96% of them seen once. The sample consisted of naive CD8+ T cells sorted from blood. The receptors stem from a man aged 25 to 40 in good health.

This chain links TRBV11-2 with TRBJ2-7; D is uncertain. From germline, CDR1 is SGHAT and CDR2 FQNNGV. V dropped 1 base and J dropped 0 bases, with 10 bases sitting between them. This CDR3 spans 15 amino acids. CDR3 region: CASSLVLSASYEQYF. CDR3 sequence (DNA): TGTGCCAGCAGCTTAGTACTTTCCGCCTCCTACGAGCAGTACTTC.

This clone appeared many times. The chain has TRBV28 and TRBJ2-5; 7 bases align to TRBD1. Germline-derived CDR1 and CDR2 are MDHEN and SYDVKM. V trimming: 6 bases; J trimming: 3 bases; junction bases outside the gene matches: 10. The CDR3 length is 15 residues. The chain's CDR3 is CASSPPEGTEETQYF. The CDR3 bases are TGTGCCAGCAGCCCACCGGAAGGGACAGAAGAGACCCAGTACTTC. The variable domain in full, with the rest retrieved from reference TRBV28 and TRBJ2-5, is DVKVTQSSRYLVKRTGEKVFLECVQDMDHENMFWYRQDPGLGLRLIYFSYDVKMKEKGDIPEGYSVSREKKERFSLILESASTNQTSMYLCASSPPEGTEETQYFGPGTRLLVL.

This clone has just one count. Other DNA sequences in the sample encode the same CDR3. The CDR3, as DNA: TGTGCCAGCAGCTTAAACACCGGGGAGCTGTTTTTT. The encoded protein is CASSLNTGELFF. J is TRBJ2-2 and V is TRBV5-4; D remains ambiguous. The CDR3 contains 12 residues. From germline, CDR1 is SGHNT and CDR2 YYREEE (reference sequence). V lost 2 bases to trimming and J lost 2 bases, with 1 base between them.

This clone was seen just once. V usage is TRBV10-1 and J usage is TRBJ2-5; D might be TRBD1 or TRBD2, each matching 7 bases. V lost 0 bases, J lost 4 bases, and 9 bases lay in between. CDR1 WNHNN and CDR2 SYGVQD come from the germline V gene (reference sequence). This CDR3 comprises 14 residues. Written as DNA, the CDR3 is TGCGCCAGCAGTGAGTCCAGGGGGGGAGAGACCCAGTACTTC. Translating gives CASSESRGGETQYF.

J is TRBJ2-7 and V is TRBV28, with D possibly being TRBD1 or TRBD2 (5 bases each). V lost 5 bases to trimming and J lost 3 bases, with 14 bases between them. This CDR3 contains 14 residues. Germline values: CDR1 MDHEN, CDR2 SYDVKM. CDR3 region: CASSEWDGHYEQYF. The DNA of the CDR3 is TGTGCCAGCAGTGAATGGGACGGACACTACGAGCAGTACTTC.

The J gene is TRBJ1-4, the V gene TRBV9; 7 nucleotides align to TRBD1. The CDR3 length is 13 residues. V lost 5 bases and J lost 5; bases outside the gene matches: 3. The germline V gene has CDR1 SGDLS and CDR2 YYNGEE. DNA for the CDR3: TGTGCCAGCAGTGGGGACAGAAATGAAAAACTGTTTTTT. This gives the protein CASSGDRNEKLFF.

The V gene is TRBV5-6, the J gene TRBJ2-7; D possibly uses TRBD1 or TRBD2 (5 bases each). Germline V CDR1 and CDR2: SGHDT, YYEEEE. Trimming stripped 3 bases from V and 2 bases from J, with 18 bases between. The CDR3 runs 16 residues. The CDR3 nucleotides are TGTGCCAGCAGCTCGGGGACGGAGATCGTTACCTACGAGCAGTACTTC. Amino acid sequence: CASSSGTEIVTYEQYF.